The rows below give T cell receptor beta chains drawn from one sample of a study of blood T cell repertoires in COVID-19. Here immunoSEQ multiplex PCR was the method, and the copy in TCRdb shows in-frame clones only, minus some. The sample lists under 250,000 clones, 92% occurring once. The sequencing sample was made of peripheral blood. These receptors came from a man aged 60 to 75 with COVID-19, enrolled during active disease. The CDR3 runs from the conserved cysteine through the conserved F or W. Each record gives: CDR3 protein, CDR3 DNA, CDR3 length, D gene, J gene, clone size, V gene. A D gene is named only where the DNA matches it firmly. For some rows the clone size is stated as once, few or many, or as a class when expanded; others skip it.

CDR3 protein: CASSLQGAGQPQHF; CDR3 DNA: TGTGCCAGCAGTTTACAGGGGGCGGGTCAGCCCCAGCATTTT; CDR3 length: 14; D gene: TRBD1; J gene: TRBJ1-5; clone size: -; V gene: TRBV27
CDR3 protein: CASSVGPEGTIYF; CDR3 DNA: TGTGCCAGCAGCGTAGGGCCGGAGGGCACCATATATTTT; CDR3 length: 13; D gene: -; J gene: TRBJ1-3; clone size: -; V gene: TRBV9
CDR3 protein: CAWGAEGAQRPQHF; CDR3 DNA: TGTGCCTGGGGAGCAGAGGGGGCGCAACGGCCCCAGCATTTT; CDR3 length: 14; D gene: TRBD1; J gene: TRBJ1-5; clone size: -; V gene: TRBV30
CDR3 protein: CASSLVGGSYNEQFF; CDR3 DNA: TGTGCCAGCAGCCTTGTAGGAGGGTCCTACAATGAGCAGTTCTTC; CDR3 length: 15; D gene: -; J gene: TRBJ2-1; clone size: -; V gene: TRBV11-3
CDR3 protein: CASSRELNTEAFF; CDR3 DNA: TGTGCCAGCAGTCGAGAATTGAACACTGAAGCTTTCTTT; CDR3 length: 13; D gene: -; J gene: TRBJ1-1; clone size: -; V gene: TRBV6-5
CDR3 protein: CASRSGRGRAEQYF; CDR3 DNA: TGTGCCAGCAGATCCGGGAGGGGGCGCGCGGAGCAGTACTTC; CDR3 length: 14; D gene: -; J gene: TRBJ2-7; clone size: -; V gene: TRBV6-5
CDR3 protein: CASDRGMNTEAFF; CDR3 DNA: TGTGCCAGTGACAGGGGAATGAACACTGAAGCTTTCTTT; CDR3 length: 13; D gene: TRBD1; J gene: TRBJ1-1; clone size: -; V gene: TRBV19
CDR3 protein: CASRWTGIINYGYTF; CDR3 DNA: TGCGCCAGCAGGTGGACAGGAATAATTAACTATGGCTACACCTTC; CDR3 length: 15; D gene: TRBD1; J gene: TRBJ1-2; clone size: -; V gene: TRBV10-1
CDR3 protein: CSVLPAGNEQFF; CDR3 DNA: TGCAGCGTTTTGCCAGCGGGGAATGAGCAGTTCTTC; CDR3 length: 12; D gene: TRBD2; J gene: TRBJ2-1; clone size: -; V gene: TRBV29-1
CDR3 protein: CASRQGSSGANVLTF; CDR3 DNA: TGTGCCAGCCGACAGGGGAGCTCTGGGGCCAACGTCCTGACTTTC; CDR3 length: 15; D gene: TRBD1; J gene: TRBJ2-6; clone size: -; V gene: TRBV27
CDR3 protein: CASSHPTETGSYNEQFF; CDR3 DNA: TGTGCCAGCAGCCATCCCACAGAGACAGGATCCTACAATGAGCAGTTCTTC; CDR3 length: 17; D gene: -; J gene: TRBJ2-1; clone size: -; V gene: TRBV3-1/TRBV3-2
CDR3 protein: CASSDPGSTYGYTF; CDR3 DNA: TGTGCCAGCAGTGATCCAGGGTCGACCTATGGCTACACCTTC; CDR3 length: 14; D gene: -; J gene: TRBJ1-2; clone size: -; V gene: TRBV2
CDR3 protein: CASSLYIGSGAFF; CDR3 DNA: TGTGCCAGCAGTCTTTATATTGGGTCGGGAGCTTTCTTT; CDR3 length: 13; D gene: -; J gene: TRBJ1-1; clone size: -; V gene: TRBV27
CDR3 protein: CASSPQQGWTEAFF; CDR3 DNA: TGCGCCAGCAGCCCCCAACAGGGTTGGACTGAAGCTTTCTTT; CDR3 length: 14; D gene: -; J gene: TRBJ1-1; clone size: -; V gene: TRBV5-1
CDR3 protein: CASSLLASGGAMNEQFF; CDR3 DNA: TGCGCCAGCAGCTTGCTTGCTAGCGGGGGGGCCATGAATGAGCAGTTCTTC; CDR3 length: 17; D gene: TRBD2; J gene: TRBJ2-1; clone size: -; V gene: TRBV5-1
CDR3 protein: CASTREVGGYTF; CDR3 DNA: TGTGCCAGCACCAGGGAAGTGGGTGGCTACACCTTC; CDR3 length: 12; D gene: -; J gene: TRBJ1-2; clone size: -; V gene: TRBV28
CDR3 protein: CASSSTGDSPYGYTF; CDR3 DNA: TGCGCCAGCAGTTCAACGGGGGACAGCCCCTATGGCTACACCTTC; CDR3 length: 15; D gene: TRBD1; J gene: TRBJ1-2; clone size: -; V gene: TRBV5-1
CDR3 protein: CASSLLAGGPDTQYF; CDR3 DNA: TGTGCCAGCAGCTTACTAGCGGGAGGGCCGGATACGCAGTATTTT; CDR3 length: 15; D gene: TRBD2; J gene: TRBJ2-3; clone size: -; V gene: TRBV7-6
CDR3 protein: CASSEGQGIPLNEKLFF; CDR3 DNA: TGTGCCAGCAGCGAGGGACAGGGAATCCCATTAAATGAAAAACTGTTTTTT; CDR3 length: 17; D gene: TRBD1; J gene: TRBJ1-4; clone size: once; V gene: TRBV5-4
CDR3 protein: CASSTHNNQPQHF; CDR3 DNA: TGTGCCAGTAGTACTCACAACAATCAGCCCCAGCATTTT; CDR3 length: 13; D gene: -; J gene: TRBJ1-5; clone size: -; V gene: TRBV19
CDR3 protein: CASSSGQAFNYGYTF; CDR3 DNA: TGTGCCAGCAGCTCTGGACAGGCCTTTAACTATGGCTACACCTTC; CDR3 length: 15; D gene: TRBD1; J gene: TRBJ1-2; clone size: -; V gene: TRBV5-4
CDR3 protein: CAATNRAWTEAFF; CDR3 DNA: TGTGCCGCGACAAACAGGGCTTGGACTGAAGCTTTCTTT; CDR3 length: 13; D gene: -; J gene: TRBJ1-1; clone size: -; V gene: TRBV19
CDR3 protein: CASSPLPGHPSSYEQYF; CDR3 DNA: TGTGCCAGTAGTCCGCTACCGGGACACCCTAGCTCCTACGAGCAGTACTTC; CDR3 length: 17; D gene: -; J gene: TRBJ2-7; clone size: -; V gene: TRBV19
CDR3 protein: CASSKRQGQAFF; CDR3 DNA: TGTGCCAGCAGTAAAAGACAGGGCCAAGCTTTCTTT; CDR3 length: 12; D gene: TRBD1; J gene: TRBJ1-1; clone size: -; V gene: TRBV6-5
CDR3 protein: CASSLAGQGTYEQYF; CDR3 DNA: TGTGCCAGCAGCTTGGCAGGACAGGGAACCTACGAGCAGTACTTC; CDR3 length: 15; D gene: TRBD1; J gene: TRBJ2-7; clone size: -; V gene: TRBV5-6
CDR3 protein: CASSLGSGTGGQREQFF; CDR3 DNA: TGTGCCAGCAGCTTAGGGTCCGGGACAGGGGGTCAAAGGGAGCAGTTCTTC; CDR3 length: 17; D gene: TRBD1; J gene: TRBJ2-1; clone size: -; V gene: TRBV7-3
CDR3 protein: CASSPSGGPYNEQFF; CDR3 DNA: TGTGCCAGCAGCCCGAGCGGGGGGCCTTACAATGAGCAGTTCTTC; CDR3 length: 15; D gene: TRBD2; J gene: TRBJ2-1; clone size: -; V gene: TRBV11-3
CDR3 protein: CATKTPYNEQFF; CDR3 DNA: TGTGCCACTAAAACTCCTTACAATGAGCAGTTCTTC; CDR3 length: 12; D gene: -; J gene: TRBJ2-1; clone size: once; V gene: TRBV6-5
CDR3 protein: CASSTGGAPDTQYF; CDR3 DNA: TGTGCCAGTAGTACCGGGGGGGCCCCAGATACGCAGTATTTT; CDR3 length: 14; D gene: TRBD2; J gene: TRBJ2-3; clone size: -; V gene: TRBV19
CDR3 protein: CAIDRATYEQYF; CDR3 DNA: TGTGCCATCGACAGGGCAACCTACGAGCAGTACTTC; CDR3 length: 12; D gene: TRBD1; J gene: TRBJ2-7; clone size: few; V gene: TRBV7-9
CDR3 protein: CASSSSGSGNTIYF; CDR3 DNA: TGCGCCAGCAGCTCGTCAGGGTCTGGAAACACCATATATTTT; CDR3 length: 14; D gene: -; J gene: TRBJ1-3; clone size: -; V gene: TRBV5-1
CDR3 protein: CASSPGTGDTEAFF; CDR3 DNA: TGTGCCAGCAGCCCGGGGACAGGGGACACTGAAGCTTTCTTT; CDR3 length: 14; D gene: TRBD1; J gene: TRBJ1-1; clone size: -; V gene: TRBV5-4
CDR3 protein: CASSPGGQGLPLHF; CDR3 DNA: TGTGCCAGCTCACCGGGGGGACAGGGACTTCCCCTCCACTTT; CDR3 length: 14; D gene: TRBD1; J gene: TRBJ1-6; clone size: -; V gene: TRBV18
CDR3 protein: CASSRTGRRTNEKLFF; CDR3 DNA: TGTGCCAGCAGTAGGACAGGGAGAAGAACTAATGAAAAACTGTTTTTT; CDR3 length: 16; D gene: TRBD1; J gene: TRBJ1-4; clone size: -; V gene: TRBV2
CDR3 protein: CSVEYRGSIEAFF; CDR3 DNA: TGCAGCGTTGAATACAGGGGATCTATTGAAGCTTTCTTT; CDR3 length: 13; D gene: TRBD1; J gene: TRBJ1-1; clone size: -; V gene: TRBV29-1
CDR3 protein: CASSPTGVGADTQYF; CDR3 DNA: TGTGCCAGCAGTCCTACAGGGGTAGGGGCAGATACGCAGTATTTT; CDR3 length: 15; D gene: TRBD1; J gene: TRBJ2-3; clone size: once; V gene: TRBV2
CDR3 protein: CASSFASSGSTDTQYF; CDR3 DNA: TGCGCCAGCAGCTTCGCGTCTAGCGGGAGCACAGATACGCAGTATTTT; CDR3 length: 16; D gene: TRBD2; J gene: TRBJ2-3; clone size: -; V gene: TRBV5-1
CDR3 protein: CASSFQGRAEAFF; CDR3 DNA: TGCGCCAGCAGCTTCCAGGGGCGGGCTGAAGCTTTCTTT; CDR3 length: 13; D gene: -; J gene: TRBJ1-1; clone size: -; V gene: TRBV5-1
CDR3 protein: CASSLRTSGHLGNEQFF; CDR3 DNA: TGTGCCAGCAGCCTTCGGACTAGCGGGCATCTGGGCAATGAGCAGTTCTTC; CDR3 length: 17; D gene: TRBD2; J gene: TRBJ2-1; clone size: -; V gene: TRBV11-2
CDR3 protein: CASSEAGTGSYNEQFF; CDR3 DNA: TGCGCCAGCAGTGAAGCCGGGACAGGATCCTACAATGAGCAGTTCTTC; CDR3 length: 16; D gene: TRBD1; J gene: TRBJ2-1; clone size: few; V gene: TRBV10-1
CDR3 protein: CASSSTGGKVNTEAFF; CDR3 DNA: TGTGCCAGCAGTTCAACAGGGGGCAAAGTGAACACTGAAGCTTTCTTT; CDR3 length: 16; D gene: TRBD1; J gene: TRBJ1-1; clone size: -; V gene: TRBV27
CDR3 protein: CASSYSAQGEKFF; CDR3 DNA: TGTGCCAGCAGTTACTCAGCCCAGGGGGAAAAGTTCTTC; CDR3 length: 13; D gene: TRBD1; J gene: TRBJ2-1; clone size: -; V gene: TRBV6-5
CDR3 protein: CASRDRTTPSYEQYF; CDR3 DNA: TGTGCCTCCCGGGACAGGACTACACCTTCCTACGAGCAGTACTTC; CDR3 length: 15; D gene: TRBD1; J gene: TRBJ2-7; clone size: -; V gene: TRBV30
CDR3 protein: CASSRVTGNYGYTF; CDR3 DNA: TGTGCCAGCAGCCGCGTTACAGGAAACTATGGCTACACCTTC; CDR3 length: 14; D gene: -; J gene: TRBJ1-2; clone size: -; V gene: TRBV7-9
CDR3 protein: CASREQGALHGYTF; CDR3 DNA: TGTGCCAGCAGGGAACAGGGGGCTCTTCATGGCTACACCTTC; CDR3 length: 14; D gene: TRBD1; J gene: TRBJ1-2; clone size: -; V gene: TRBV28